This TCR beta chain originates from a study of T cells in Graves' hyperthyroidism and ophthalmopathy. The V gene lost 2 bases and the J gene lost 2 bases, with 22 bases spanning the gap. CDR1 WSHSY and CDR2 SAAADI come from the germline V gene. This CDR3 is 18 amino acids long. TCR beta CDR3 region amplification was performed from RNA transcripts. When the TCR CDR3 underwent first-round RT-PCR, the HTBI primer set was used. From the multiplex PCR reads, TCRdb called clonotypes with MiXCR, one entry per CDR3 protein. Among roughly 580,000 distinct CDR3 sequences, about half were seen once, and the ten largest hold roughly 8.2%. With respect to this clonotype: Its specificity is unknown.

Investigators excluded patients with uncontrolled infection, other autoimmune disease, pregnancy or lactation. Study-wide results and limits: In blood, most of the thyroid clonotypes expanded above 0.001 were also present. By a 13 V-J model, ophthalmopathy was set apart from stable hyperthyroidism.

This clonotype was obtained from a woman between 18 and 29 years old with Graves' hyperthyroidism. This sequence joins TRBV10-2 and TRBJ2-7; D is possibly TRBD1 or TRBD2 (6 bases each). Sequenced input: peripheral blood or thyroid tissue (not recorded which). The CDR3 region has the DNA TGCGCCAGCAGTGAGCGTCCCCGAAACCTTAGGGGGGCCTACGAGCAGTACTTC. The encoded protein is CASSERPRNLRGAYEQYF.